This is a list of T cell receptor beta chains from one sample in a study of T cell responses to AZD1222 COVID-19 vaccine. Assay: immunoSEQ multiplex PCR; the TCRdb copy retains only in-frame clones and omits some. The sample shows over 45,000 clones, around three quarters of them seen only once. The sample in question was peripheral blood, obtained on day 0 of AZD1222 vaccination. Every receptor here comes from an adult in good health. Both conserved end residues are trimmed from each CDR3. Fields, in order: CDR3 protein, V gene, CDR3 length.

ASSFVRGSGNTIY TRBV7-9 13
ASSIIDPLGGEAF TRBV19 13
ASSLQPLTGNQPQH TRBV5-1 14
ASSYRTEGEKLF TRBV6-5 12
ASSRPGTGTNEAF TRBV28 13
ASTLDRSEAF TRBV12-3/TRBV12-4 10
ASSLDYMSSYEQY TRBV6-5 13
ASSPRDRDGGYT TRBV27 12
ASSPEASSGNTIY TRBV3-1/TRBV3-2 13
ASSLGQGDHGT TRBV5-4 11
ASSLVGLAERNEQF TRBV5-4 14
ASSSSGMSYEQY TRBV27 12
ATGGESTGELF TRBV24-1 11
ASSRKGGTEAF TRBV7-9 11
ASSDPIAGLSTDTQY TRBV10-2 15
ASSPEETSNQPQH TRBV7-8 13
ASSPQTGDSNQPQH TRBV4-1 14
ASSLSLEFWGKNYGYT TRBV11-2 16
ASSQDLVSGNTIY TRBV4-1 13
ASSLGSGGANGYT TRBV18 13
ASSLGGTGGETQY TRBV5-1 13
ASSPSSGRGVNEQF TRBV18 14
ASSIVGGSSPLH TRBV19 12
ASSLKGNSPLH TRBV12-3/TRBV12-4 11
ASSPARDRGVNREDTDTQY TRBV18 19
ASSMPGHQGLGYT TRBV5-4 13
ASSSRQGIEQF TRBV7-2 11
ASSVGEAEQF TRBV9 10
ASSPYLIQGNTGELF TRBV5-1 15
ASSARRDSISYEQY TRBV10-1 14
ASSEAAGVTTGELF TRBV6-1 14
ASSPPGGRSYEQY TRBV28 13
AISVRAKDTEAF TRBV10-3 12
SAPYNEQF TRBV20-1 8
ASSLGTGEADTQY TRBV11-3 13
ASSPPGTRNTEAF TRBV18 13
ASTLGPQNTEAF TRBV5-4 12
ASSLGTGRGTEAF TRBV7-9 13
ASSVVRGTAGELF TRBV9 13
SSQGGFDGEQF TRBV29-1 11
ASSFTDPRRSEAF TRBV18 13
AWSHSRRTGELF TRBV30 12
ASSFGTTNEKLF TRBV7-9 12
SGSKNTEAF TRBV29-1 9
ASSLSLSTDTQY TRBV11-2 12
ASRRQGAGYGYT TRBV27 12
ASSFLGTDVSGNTIY TRBV5-1 15
ASSPAWDRGTWRETQY TRBV11-2 16